The 12 T cell receptor beta chains below all came from one sample that was sequenced in a study of beta chain features in type 1 diabetes. Antigen specificity for these receptors is unknown. Study-wide results and limits: Shortening of TCRB CDR3s, moderate but significant, appeared in all four CD4+ subsets of Type 1 diabetes patients.

The sequenced template was cDNA made from the entire isolated RNA. Sequenced by immunoSEQ multiplex PCR; TCRdb stores in-frame clones only, minus some. The table has about 660,000 clones, around 15% seen once. Sequenced: naive CD4+ T cells from blood. The source of these receptors is a man younger than 30 with type 1 diabetes.

In its sample, this clone was seen a few times. This chain uses TRBV7-9 with TRBJ2-1; D may match TRBD1 or TRBD2 (6 bases each). From germline, CDR1 is SEHNR and CDR2 FQNEAQ (reference sequence). Trimming stripped 1 base from V and 9 bases from J, with 10 bases between. The CDR3 covers 13 residues. The CDR3 loop reads CASSLVGGPEQFF. In DNA, the CDR3 is TGTGCCAGCAGCTTAGTCGGGGGCCCTGAGCAGTTCTTC.

This clone has only a few counts. The chain joins TRBV30 to TRBJ2-6; D call uncertain. V lost 4 bases, J lost 0 bases, and 4 bases lay in between. The CDR3 runs to 13 residues. In germline, CDR1 is GTSNPN, CDR2 SVGIG (reference sequence). The CDR3 DNA reads as TGTGCCTGGATGAACTCTGGGGCCAACGTCCTGACTTTC. This codes for CAWMNSGANVLTF.

The chain joins TRBV7-2 to TRBJ2-2; no clear D. Germline V gives CDR1 SGHTA, CDR2 FQGNSA. Deletions cut 2 bases from V and 0 bases from J, with 10 bases between. This CDR3 is 16 amino acids long. The chain's CDR3 is CASSLYTLANTGELFF. The DNA of the CDR3 is TGTGCCAGCAGCTTATATACCTTGGCGAACACCGGGGAGCTGTTTTTT.

In its sample, this clone was seen a few times. The J gene is TRBJ2-5, the V gene TRBV30, with D unclear. Trimming pared 1 base from V and 0 bases from J, leaving 6 bases between. The CDR3 runs to 13 residues. The germline V gene has CDR1 GTSNPN and CDR2 SVGIG (reference sequence). CDR3 sequence: CAWSGPDQETQYF. CDR3 DNA: TGTGCCTGGAGTGGCCCGGACCAAGAGACCCAGTACTTC.

This sequence joins TRBV5-1 and TRBJ2-3, with 12 bases fitting TRBD2. Looked up from germline, CDR1 is SGHRS and CDR2 is YFSETQ. The CDR3 covers 18 residues. With V trimmed by 4 bases and J by 0 bases, 9 bases remained unmatched. The CDR3 region is CASSPPGLAGFSTDTQYF. The CDR3 bases are TGCGCCAGCAGCCCCCCCGGACTAGCGGGGTTTAGCACAGATACGCAGTATTTT.

The chain is built from TRBV11-2 and TRBJ2-7; tentatively, D is TRBD2 (5 bases). V was shortened by 8 bases and J by 5 bases, with 16 bases between the two germline ends. The CDR3 length is 13 residues. The V gene's germline CDR1 is SGHAT and CDR2 FQNNGV. The CDR3 region is CASLARVRDEQYF. DNA of the CDR3: TGTGCCAGCTTAGCGAGGGTGCGAGACGAGCAGTACTTC.

This clone was detected a few times. The chain links TRBV14 to TRBJ2-1; 9 positions match TRBD2. V dropped 4 bases and J dropped 5; count of bases not matched to a gene: 9. Germline CDR1 reads SGHDN; CDR2 reads FVKESK. The CDR3 extends over 16 amino acids. CDR3 coding DNA: TGTGCCAGCAGCCGAGAACTAGCGGGCCTAAACAATGAGCAGTTCTTC. Translating it yields CASSRELAGLNNEQFF.

This clone was found a few times. The V and J genes are TRBV27 and TRBJ1-2; possibly TRBD1 for D (5 bases). The germline V gene encodes CDR1 MNHEY and CDR2 SMNVEV (reference sequence). V was pared by 5 bases and J by 5 bases, with 18 bases between. The CDR3 is 15 amino acids. CDR3 loop: CASSTRGETPYGYTF. Here the CDR3 DNA reads TGTGCCAGCAGTACGAGAGGGGAGACTCCTTATGGCTACACCTTC.

This clone was detected a few times. This chain connects TRBV5-6 to TRBJ2-1; D not certain. V lost 4 bases to trimming and J lost 4 bases, with 6 bases between them. Germline CDR1 is SGHDT and CDR2 is YYEEEE. This CDR3 is built from 12 residues. The CDR3, as DNA: TGTGCCAGCAGCCACCGGTACAATGAGCAGTTCTTC. This sequence encodes CASSHRYNEQFF.

This clone came up a few times. The chain carries TRBV5-6 and TRBJ2-1, with no clear D. V lost 4 bases, J lost 4 bases, and 15 bases lay in between. CDR3 size: 15 residues. Per germline, CDR1 SGHDT and CDR2 YYEEEE. CDR3 in amino acids: CASSPRPEFYNEQFF. Here the CDR3 DNA reads TGTGCCAGCAGCCCGCGTCCTGAATTTTACAATGAGCAGTTCTTC.

The genes are TRBV14 and TRBJ2-3; 7 bases match TRBD1. V dropped 3 bases and J dropped 4; count of bases not matched to a gene: 16. Germline V lookup: CDR1 SGHDN, CDR2 FVKESK. This CDR3 spans 18 amino acids. The CDR3 DNA is TGTGCCAGCAGCCATGGGCCCTTTACAGGGGCGGTAGCAGATACGCAGTATTTT. It translates to CASSHGPFTGAVADTQYF.

J is TRBJ2-1 and V is TRBV7-2; 7 nucleotides match TRBD1. This CDR3 comprises 11 residues. V lost 5 bases, J lost 14 bases, and 6 bases stayed unmatched. The germline V gene has CDR1 SGHTA and CDR2 FQGNSA. Here the CDR3 DNA reads TGTGCCAGCAGCCGGACAGGTTTGGAGTTCTTC. The encoded protein is CASSRTGLEFF. Looking up the rest from reference TRBV7-2 and TRBJ2-1 gives the full variable domain: GAGVSQSPSNKVTEKGKDVELRCDPISGHTALYWYRQSLGQGLEFLIYFQGNSAPDKSGLPSDRFSAERTGGSVSTLTIQRTQQEDSAVYLCASSRTGLEFFGPGTRLTVL.